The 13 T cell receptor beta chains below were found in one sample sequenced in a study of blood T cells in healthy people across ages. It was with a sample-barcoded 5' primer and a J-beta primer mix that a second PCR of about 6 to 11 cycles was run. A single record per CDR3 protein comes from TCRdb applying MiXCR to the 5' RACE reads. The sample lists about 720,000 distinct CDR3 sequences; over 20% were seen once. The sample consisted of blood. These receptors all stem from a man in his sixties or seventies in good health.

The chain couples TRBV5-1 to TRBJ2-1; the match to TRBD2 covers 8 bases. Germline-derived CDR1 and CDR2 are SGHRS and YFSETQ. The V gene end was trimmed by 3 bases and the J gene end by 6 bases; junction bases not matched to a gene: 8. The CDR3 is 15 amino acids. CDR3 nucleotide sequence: TGCGCCAGCAGCTACTCGAGCGGGAGTGGCAATGAGCAGTTCTTC. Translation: CASSYSSGSGNEQFF.

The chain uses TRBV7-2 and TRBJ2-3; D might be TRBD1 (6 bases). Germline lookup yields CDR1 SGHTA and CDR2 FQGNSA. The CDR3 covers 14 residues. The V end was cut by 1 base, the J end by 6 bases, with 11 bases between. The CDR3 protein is CASSLDLRGDTQYF. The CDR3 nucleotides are TGTGCCAGCAGCTTAGACCTAAGGGGGGATACGCAGTATTTT. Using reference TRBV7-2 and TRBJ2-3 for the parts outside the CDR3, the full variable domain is GAGVSQSPSNKVTEKGKDVELRCDPISGHTALYWYRQSLGQGLEFLIYFQGNSAPDKSGLPSDRFSAERTGGSVSTLTIQRTQQEDSAVYLCASSLDLRGDTQYFGPGTRLTVL.

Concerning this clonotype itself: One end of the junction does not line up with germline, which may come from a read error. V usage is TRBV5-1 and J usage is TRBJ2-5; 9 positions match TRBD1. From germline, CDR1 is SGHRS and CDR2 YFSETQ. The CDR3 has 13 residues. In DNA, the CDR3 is TGCGCCAGCAGCTTGGAGTCCGGGACAGGGCTATTCTTC. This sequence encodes CASSLESGTGLFF.

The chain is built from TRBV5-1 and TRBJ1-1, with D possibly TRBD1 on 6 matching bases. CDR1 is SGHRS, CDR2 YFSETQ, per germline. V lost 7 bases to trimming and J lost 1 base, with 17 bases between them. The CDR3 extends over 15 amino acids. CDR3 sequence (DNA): TGCGCCAGCGGACGCACAGGGCAGGGGAACACTGAAGCTTTCTTT. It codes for CASGRTGQGNTEAFF.

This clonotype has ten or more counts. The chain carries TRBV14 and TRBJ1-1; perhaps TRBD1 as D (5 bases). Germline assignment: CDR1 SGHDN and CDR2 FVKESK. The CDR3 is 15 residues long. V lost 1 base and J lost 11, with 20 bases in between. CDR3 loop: CASSQVRGDDLRAFF. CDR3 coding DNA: TGTGCCAGCAGCCAAGTAAGAGGGGACGACTTACGGGCTTTCTTT.

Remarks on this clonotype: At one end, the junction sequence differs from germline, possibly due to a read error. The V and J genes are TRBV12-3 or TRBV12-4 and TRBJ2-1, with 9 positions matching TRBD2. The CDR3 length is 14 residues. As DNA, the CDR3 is TGTGCCAGCAGTAGGCCAGCGGGAGGAAATGAGCCGTTCTTC. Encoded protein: CASSRPAGGNEPFF.

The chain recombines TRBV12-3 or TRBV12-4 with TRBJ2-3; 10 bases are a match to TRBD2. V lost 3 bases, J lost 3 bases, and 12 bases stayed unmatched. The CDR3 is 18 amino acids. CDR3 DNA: TGTGCCAGCAGTTTTAGGCTAGCGGGGGTCTCAAAGACAGATACGCAGTATTTT. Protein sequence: CASSFRLAGVSKTDTQYF.

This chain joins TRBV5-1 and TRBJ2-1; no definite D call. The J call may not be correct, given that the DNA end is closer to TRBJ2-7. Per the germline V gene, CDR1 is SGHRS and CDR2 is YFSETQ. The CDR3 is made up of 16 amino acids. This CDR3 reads CASNGPEGESYNEQYF. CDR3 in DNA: TGCGCCAGCAACGGTCCCGAAGGAGAGTCCTACAATGAGCAGTACTTC.

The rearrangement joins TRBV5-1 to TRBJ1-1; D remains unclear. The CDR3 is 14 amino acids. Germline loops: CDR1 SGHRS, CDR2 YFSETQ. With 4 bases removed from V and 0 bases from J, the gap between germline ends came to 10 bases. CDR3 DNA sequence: TGCGCCAGCAGCGAGGGAGTTATGAACACTGAAGCTTTCTTT. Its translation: CASSEGVMNTEAFF.

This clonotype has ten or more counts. Here the CDR3 DNA reads TGTGCCAGCAGTTACATAGGGGCGGGAGCCAAAAACATTCAGTACTTC. This gives the protein CASSYIGAGAKNIQYF. The rearrangement links TRBV6-6 to TRBJ2-4; the D gene could be TRBD1 or TRBD2 (5 bases each). From germline, CDR1 is MNHNY and CDR2 SVGAGI (reference sequence). CDR3 length equals 16 residues. The V end lost 2 bases, the J end lost 0 bases, and 11 bases lay between the germline ends.

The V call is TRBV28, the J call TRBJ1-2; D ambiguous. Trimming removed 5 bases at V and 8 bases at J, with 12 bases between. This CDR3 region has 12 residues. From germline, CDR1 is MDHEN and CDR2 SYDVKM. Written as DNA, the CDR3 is TGTGCCAGCAGTCACTTAATCCCCGGCTACACCTTC. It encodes CASSHLIPGYTF.

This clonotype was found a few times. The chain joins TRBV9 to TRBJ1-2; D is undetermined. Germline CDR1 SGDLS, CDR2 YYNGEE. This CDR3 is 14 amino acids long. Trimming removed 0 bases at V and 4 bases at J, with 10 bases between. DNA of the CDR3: TGTGCCAGCAGCGTAGTCGATCAAATCTATGGCTACACCTTC. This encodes CASSVVDQIYGYTF.

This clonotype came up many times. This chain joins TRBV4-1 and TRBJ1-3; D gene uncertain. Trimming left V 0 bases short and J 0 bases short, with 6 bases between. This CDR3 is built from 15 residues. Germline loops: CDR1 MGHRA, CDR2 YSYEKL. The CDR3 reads CASSQDPSSGNTIYF. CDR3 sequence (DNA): TGCGCCAGCAGCCAAGATCCTTCCTCTGGAAACACCATATATTTT.